This T cell receptor (beta chain) was identified during a study of identical twins. Findings of the study overall: Cross-sectional statistical analysis, not tracking of the same donors, underpinned the conclusions. In beta out-of-frame sequences, the excess sharing between twins was weaker. Insertions ran lower in abundant cord blood beta clonotypes, though not in memory repertoires.

This clonotype has a handful of counts. Its matching antigen is unknown. TCRdb processed the 5' RACE reads anew with MiXCR; each CDR3 protein has one entry. The sample has 640,000 or so distinct CDR3 sequences, around 6.1% seen once. This CDR3 comprises 12 residues. The V gene's germline CDR1 is DFQATT and CDR2 SNEGSKA (reference sequence). Trimming shortened V by 8 bases and J by 7 bases, and 17 bases separated the two germline ends. This rearrangement joins TRBV20-1 to TRBJ1-2, with D unclear. Sequenced input: naive T cells sorted from blood. The sequence derives from a man younger than 35 in good health. CDR3 coding DNA: TGCAGTCTAGATCAACGCAGTATTGGCTACACCTTC. Protein sequence: CSLDQRSIGYTF.